The 24 T cell receptor beta chains below all came from one sample that was sequenced in a study of Graves' ophthalmopathy and Graves' hyperthyroidism. RNA transcripts served as template for amplifying TCR beta CDR3 sequences. An opening RT-PCR round employed HTBI primers and preceded a second-round multiplex PCR. A single record per CDR3 protein comes from TCRdb applying MiXCR to the multiplex PCR reads. The table includes some 350,000 distinct CDR3 sequences, roughly 17% detected once. The sequencing input was peripheral blood. The source is an adult woman with stable Graves' hyperthyroidism.

This clonotype was detected ten times or more. The chain joins TRBV25-1 to TRBJ2-2, with no clear D. Per the germline V gene, CDR1 is MGHDK and CDR2 is SYGVNS. This CDR3 region has 13 residues. V lost 1 base, J lost 6 bases, and 6 bases lay in between. DNA for the CDR3: TGTGCCAGCAGTGAATGGTTGGCCGGGGAGCTGTTTTTT. Protein: CASSEWLAGELFF.

In this sample, this clonotype turned up many times. The chain has TRBV27 and TRBJ1-2; the match to TRBD1 covers 7 bases. Trimming took 4 bases from V and 0 from J; bases not matched to a gene: 8. This CDR3 region has 16 residues. Per germline, CDR1 MNHEY and CDR2 SMNVEV (reference sequence). As DNA, the CDR3 is TGTGCCAGCAGTTCGCTCACACAGGGGTCTAACTATGGCTACACCTTC. It yields the protein CASSSLTQGSNYGYTF.

This clonotype was seen at least ten times. The CDR3 nucleotides read TGCGCCAGCAGCTTGGTCGATTCCAACACCGGGGAGCTGTTTTTT. Its protein is CASSLVDSNTGELFF. This chain links TRBV5-1 with TRBJ2-2; D gene ambiguous. Between the trimmed V and J ends, which lost 0 bases and 2 bases, there was a span of 8 bases. Germline CDR1 SGHRS, CDR2 YFSETQ. This CDR3 region has 15 residues.

This clonotype was recorded many times. The J gene is TRBJ2-5, the V gene TRBV28, with 7 bases that match TRBD2. This CDR3 is built from 15 residues. V gave up 5 bases and J gave up 5 bases; unmatched junction bases: 11. Looked up from germline, CDR1 is MDHEN and CDR2 is SYDVKM. Here the CDR3 DNA reads TGTGCCAGCAGTGAGTGGAGACTAGCAGCGGAGACCCAGTACTTC. Its protein product is CASSEWRLAAETQYF.

This clonotype has at least ten counts. The chain combines TRBV12-3 or TRBV12-4 with TRBJ1-3, with D possibly matching TRBD1 (6 bases). The V end lost 3 bases, the J end lost 0 bases, and 12 bases lay between the germline ends. The CDR3 sequence is 16 residues long. The CDR3 DNA reads TGTGCCAGCAGTTTCGGGGGACACCGCTCTGGAAACACCATATATTTT. Its translation: CASSFGGHRSGNTIYF.

This chain links TRBV7-9 with TRBJ2-5, with 9 bases that match TRBD2. Germline lookup yields CDR1 SEHNR and CDR2 FQNEAQ (reference sequence). The CDR3 extends over 16 amino acids. The V and J ends lost 1 base and 2 bases, in that order; junction bases with no gene match: 5. The CDR3 coding sequence is TGTGCCAGCAGCTTAGGGAGACTAGCGGAACAAGAGACCCAGTACTTC. This encodes CASSLGRLAEQETQYF.

The rearrangement uses TRBV2 and TRBJ1-2; D gene ambiguous. The V end lost 6 bases, the J end lost 8 bases, and 16 bases lay between the germline ends. This CDR3 contains 13 residues. The germline CDR1 and CDR2 sequences are SNHLY and FYNNEI. CDR3 region: CASSTGRVGGYTF. The CDR3 coding sequence is TGTGCCAGCAGCACGGGTAGGGTAGGCGGCTACACCTTC.

This clonotype was seen a few times. The gene calls are TRBV30 and TRBJ2-2; possibly TRBD1 for D (5 bases). The CDR3 sequence is 15 residues long. Trimming removed 2 bases from V and 2 bases from J, with 12 bases in between. The germline V gene encodes CDR1 GTSNPN and CDR2 SVGIG (reference sequence). The CDR3 reads CAWSPADRNTGELFF. CDR3 bases: TGTGCCTGGAGTCCCGCTGACAGAAACACCGGGGAGCTGTTTTTT.

At least ten counts were recorded for this clonotype. The chain links TRBV20-1 to TRBJ1-6, with D hard to call. The germline gives CDR1 DFQATT, CDR2 SNEGSKA (reference sequence). The germline V and J ends were trimmed by 3 bases and 5 bases, with 8 bases remaining between them. This CDR3 region has 13 residues. The CDR3 protein is CSASLTDNSPLHF. In DNA form, the CDR3 reads TGCAGTGCTAGTTTAACAGATAATTCACCCCTCCACTTT.

This clonotype was observed at least ten times. The genes are TRBV6-1 and TRBJ2-7; 10 nucleotides align to TRBD2. Germline CDR1 MNHNS, CDR2 SASEGT. After removal of 6 bases from V and 2 bases from J, the junction contained 10 bases not matched to a gene. The CDR3 runs 16 residues. The CDR3, as DNA: TGTGCCAGCAGCGATATAGGACTAGCGGCTACCTACGAGCAGTACTTC. This encodes CASSDIGLAATYEQYF.

This clonotype was detected ten times or more. This chain links TRBV6-2 or TRBV6-3 with TRBJ2-7; D is uncertain. CDR3 length: 17 residues. CDR1 is MNHEY, CDR2 SVGEGT, per germline. V was trimmed by 0 bases and J by 5 bases, leaving 20 bases between them. The CDR3 reads CASSYSVPEGITDEQYF. The CDR3 nucleotides read TGTGCCAGCAGTTACTCGGTCCCAGAAGGGATAACCGACGAGCAGTACTTC.

This clonotype was counted at least ten times. This chain uses TRBV2 with TRBJ2-2, with D perhaps matching TRBD2 (6 bases). Looked up from germline, CDR1 is SNHLY and CDR2 is FYNNEI. CDR3 length equals 14 residues. The V gene lost 9 bases and the J gene lost 5 bases, with 16 bases spanning the gap. The CDR3 region has the DNA TGTGCCAGTCGGGGACTTCGAAGGACCGGGGAGCTGTTTTTT. Translation gives CASRGLRRTGELFF.

The chain uses TRBV7-2 and TRBJ1-1, with D tentatively TRBD1 (6 bases). Between the trimmed V and J ends, which lost 5 bases and 2 bases, there was a span of 12 bases. Germline lookup yields CDR1 SGHTA and CDR2 FQGNSA. The CDR3 extends over 14 amino acids. This CDR3 reads CASSTQGFNTEAFF. The CDR3 DNA reads as TGTGCCAGCAGCACCCAGGGGTTTAACACTGAAGCTTTCTTT.

This clonotype was seen ten or more times. The chain carries TRBV7-9 and TRBJ2-5, with 9 bases that match TRBD1. The V segment lost 6 bases and the J segment 9 bases; nucleotides outside the gene matches: 11. Looked up from germline, CDR1 is SEHNR and CDR2 is FQNEAQ (reference sequence). The length of the CDR3 is 14 residues. In DNA form, the CDR3 reads TGTGCCAGCAGTTTCTCCGTGGACAGGGGACCCCAGTACTTC. As protein: CASSFSVDRGPQYF. Complete variable domain (other parts from reference TRBV7-9 and TRBJ2-5): DTGVSQNPRHKITKRGQNVTFRCDPISEHNRLYWYRQTLGQGPEFLTYFQNEAQLEKSRLLSDRFSAERPKGSFSTLEIQRTEQGDSAMYLCASSFSVDRGPQYFGPGTRLLVL.

The table lists this clonotype with many counts. The J gene is TRBJ1-5, the V gene TRBV11-3, with D tentatively TRBD1 (6 bases). CDR1 is SGHNT and CDR2 is YENEEA in the germline V gene. V lost 1 base to trimming and J lost 8 bases, with 15 bases between them. The CDR3 runs to 15 residues. CDR3 in amino acids: CASSLGGHGNEPQHF. Here the CDR3 DNA reads TGTGCCAGCAGCTTAGGGGGACACGGGAACGAGCCCCAGCATTTT.

This clonotype occurred a few times. CDR3 in amino acids: CATTPADSVQEYF. The CDR3 nucleotides are TGTGCCACTACACCAGCGGACTCGGTACAGGAGTACTTC. The chain combines TRBV28 with TRBJ2-7; the D call may be TRBD1 or TRBD2 (5 bases each). Germline lookup yields CDR1 MDHEN and CDR2 SYDVKM. Deletions cut 10 bases from V and 11 bases from J, with 24 bases between. There are 13 residues in the CDR3.

V gene TRBV12-3 or TRBV12-4 combines with J gene TRBJ1-6, with a tentative D call TRBD1 (6 bases). The CDR3 consists of 13 residues. Trimming left V 8 bases short and J 7 bases short, with 12 bases between. DNA of the CDR3: TGTGCCAGCGGTGGACAGTTGAATTCACCCCTCCACTTT. Translated, it gives CASGGQLNSPLHF.

This clonotype was seen ten or more times. The V and J genes are TRBV12-3 or TRBV12-4 and TRBJ2-5; 7 bases agree with TRBD1. The junction had 1 base not matched to a gene; V was cut back by 4 bases and J by 2 bases. This CDR3 contains 13 residues. The CDR3 reads CASSWDSQETQYF. Written as DNA, the CDR3 is TGTGCCAGCAGTTGGGACAGTCAAGAGACCCAGTACTTC.

This clonotype was seen ten or more times. CDR3: CASSPLGAVEAFF. The DNA for the CDR3 is TGCGCCAGCAGCCCCCTCGGGGCAGTCGAAGCTTTCTTT. This rearrangement joins TRBV4-1 to TRBJ1-1, with a weak D call TRBD1 (5 bases). CDR3 length: 13 amino acids. Trimming removed 4 bases at V and 8 bases at J, with 14 bases between. Per germline, CDR1 MGHRA and CDR2 YSYEKL.

This clonotype occurred many times. The chain uses TRBV9 and TRBJ1-1; tentatively, D is TRBD1 (6 bases). The germline V gene has CDR1 SGDLS and CDR2 YYNGEE. Deletions cut 2 bases from V and 1 base from J, with 12 bases between. This CDR3 spans 15 amino acids. The CDR3 DNA follows: TGTGCCAGCAGCGTTTATCTGGGACAGAACACTGAAGCTTTCTTT. Encoded protein: CASSVYLGQNTEAFF. The full variable domain, completed using reference TRBV9 and TRBJ1-1, is DSGVTQTPKHLITATGQRVTLRCSPRSGDLSVYWYQQSLDQGLQFLIQYYNGEERAKGNILERFSAQQFPDLHSELNLSSLELGDSALYFCASSVYLGQNTEAFFGQGTRLTVV.

This clonotype was seen many times. The J gene is TRBJ1-5, the V gene TRBV4-2; TRBD1 matches at 8 bases. Germline V gives CDR1 LGHNA, CDR2 YNFKEQ. J gave up 6 bases and V 1 base, and 8 bases lay outside the gene matches. CDR3 length: 16 amino acids. The chain's CDR3 is CASSQVAGQVVQPQHF. As DNA, the CDR3 is TGTGCCAGCAGCCAAGTGGCGGGACAGGTCGTTCAGCCCCAGCATTTT.

This clonotype was counted at least ten times. This CDR3 is CASSSDDRVYEQYF. CDR3 coding DNA: TGTGCCAGCAGTTCCGATGACAGGGTCTACGAGCAGTACTTC. The J gene is TRBJ2-7, the V gene TRBV6-2 or TRBV6-3; 7 nucleotides agree with TRBD1. From germline, CDR1 is MNHEY and CDR2 SVGEGT. The junction had 6 bases not matched to a gene; V was cut back by 4 bases and J by 3 bases. The CDR3 length is 14 residues.

This clonotype was observed many times. The chain links TRBV19 to TRBJ1-6, with 10 bases that match TRBD1. The trim removed 6 bases at V and 10 bases at J, leaving 9 bases unmatched. The length of the CDR3 is 15 residues. Germline CDR1 and CDR2: LNHDA and SQIVND (reference sequence). DNA for the CDR3: TGTGCCAGTAGCGCAGAGACAGGGGGCGGCTCACCCCTCCACTTT. Protein product: CASSAETGGGSPLHF.

In this sample, this clonotype turned up a few times. The chain is built from TRBV19 and TRBJ2-2, with TRBD1 matching over 9 bases. V trimming: 5 bases; J trimming: 3 bases; junction bases outside the gene matches: 1. This CDR3 has 14 residues. Germline CDR1 LNHDA, CDR2 SQIVND (reference sequence). CDR3 loop: CASSDRGYTGELFF. The CDR3 nucleotides read TGTGCCAGTAGTGACAGGGGGTACACCGGGGAGCTGTTTTTT.